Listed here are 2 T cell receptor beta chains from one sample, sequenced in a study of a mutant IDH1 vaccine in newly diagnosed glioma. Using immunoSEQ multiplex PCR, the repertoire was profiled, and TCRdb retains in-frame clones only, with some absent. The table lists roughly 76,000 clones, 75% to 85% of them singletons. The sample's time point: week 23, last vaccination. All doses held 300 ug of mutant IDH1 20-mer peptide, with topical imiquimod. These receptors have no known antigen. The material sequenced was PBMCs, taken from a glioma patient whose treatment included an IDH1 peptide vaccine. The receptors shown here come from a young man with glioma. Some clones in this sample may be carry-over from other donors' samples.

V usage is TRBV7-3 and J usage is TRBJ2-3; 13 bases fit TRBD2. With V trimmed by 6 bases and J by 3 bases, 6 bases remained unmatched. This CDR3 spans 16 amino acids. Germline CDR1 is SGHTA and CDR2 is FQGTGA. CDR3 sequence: CASRKPGLAGTDTQYF. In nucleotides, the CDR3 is TGTGCCAGCAGGAAACCGGGACTAGCGGGGACAGATACGCAGTATTTT.

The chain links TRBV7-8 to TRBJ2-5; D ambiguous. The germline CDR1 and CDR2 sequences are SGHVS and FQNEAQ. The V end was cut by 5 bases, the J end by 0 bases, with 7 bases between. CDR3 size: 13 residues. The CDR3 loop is CASSPMYQETQYF. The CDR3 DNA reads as TGTGCCAGCAGCCCAATGTACCAAGAGACCCAGTACTTC. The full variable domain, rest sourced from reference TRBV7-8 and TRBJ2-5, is GAGVSQSPRYKVAKRGQDVALRCDPISGHVSLFWYQQALGQGPEFLTYFQNEAQLDKSGLPSDRFFAERPEGSVSTLKIQRTQQEDSAVYLCASSPMYQETQYFGPGTRLLVL.